The 11 T cell receptor beta chains listed next were all sequenced from one sample in a study of blood T cell repertoires in COVID-19. Assay: immunoSEQ multiplex PCR; the TCRdb copy retains only in-frame clones and omits some. The sample records 350,000 to 450,000 clones, roughly 87% being singletons. The sequencing input was PBMCs or T cells enriched from blood (not recorded which). The source is a woman between 50 and 59 years old who had recovered from COVID-19.

The chain has TRBV5-6 and TRBJ2-3, with D possibly being TRBD1 (6 bases). Germline V gene sequence: CDR1 SGHDT, CDR2 YYEEEE. This CDR3 comprises 14 residues. V was shortened by 7 bases and J by 9 bases, with 21 bases between the two germline ends. The CDR3 bases are TGTGCCAGCCGCCACAAAAAGGGGGTAGGGACGCAGTATTTT. Amino acids: CASRHKKGVGTQYF.

The chain joins TRBV29-1 to TRBJ1-1; D not certain. CDR1 is SQVTM and CDR2 is ANQGSEA in the germline V gene. This CDR3 is built from 12 residues. Trimming shortened V by 0 bases and J by 5 bases, and 7 bases separated the two germline ends. CDR3 sequence: CSVEEPGTEAFF. The CDR3 DNA reads as TGCAGCGTTGAAGAACCGGGAACTGAAGCTTTCTTT.

This clone has only a few counts. This chain uses TRBV6-5 with TRBJ1-1, with TRBD1 as a possible D gene (6 bases). CDR1 and CDR2 (germline): MNHEY, SVGAGI. V lost 2 bases to trimming and J lost 3 bases, with 13 bases between them. This CDR3 has 15 residues. This CDR3 reads CASSYDTRQDTEAFF. CDR3 coding DNA: TGTGCCAGCAGTTACGACACGCGACAGGACACTGAAGCTTTCTTT.

The chain employs TRBV3-1 (or the pseudogene TRBV3-2) and TRBJ1-4, with 7 bases aligning to TRBD1. CDR3 length equals 15 residues. V was clipped by 3 bases and J by 4 bases; unmatched bases: 5. Germline-derived CDR1 and CDR2 are LGHDT and YNNKEL (reference sequence). The CDR3 coding sequence is TGTGCCAGCAGCCACCGGGACAGTTATAATGAAAAACTGTTTTTT. Its protein is CASSHRDSYNEKLFF.

As concerns this clone: This sample includes further DNA sequences coding for the same CDR3. This chain connects TRBV18 to TRBJ1-4, with 9 positions matching TRBD1. V trimming: 0 bases; J trimming: 8 bases; junction bases outside the gene matches: 4. Germline-derived CDR1 and CDR2 are KGHSH and LQKENI. The CDR3 consists of 15 residues. The CDR3 spells CASSPPGTGYEKLFF. As DNA, the CDR3 is TGTGCCAGCTCACCACCCGGGACAGGGTACGAAAAACTGTTTTTT.

The chain links TRBV30 to TRBJ2-7, with D possibly matching TRBD2 (7 bases). This CDR3 has 14 residues. Looked up from germline, CDR1 is GTSNPN and CDR2 is SVGIG (reference sequence). V dropped 2 bases and J dropped 4 bases, with 15 bases sitting between them. CDR3 protein: CAWSLGGRTYEQYF. CDR3 sequence (DNA): TGTGCCTGGAGTTTGGGGGGGCGTACGTACGAGCAGTACTTC. Full variable domain (remainder filled in from reference TRBV30 and TRBJ2-7): SQTIHQWPATLVQPVGSPLSLECTVEGTSNPNLYWYRQAAGRGLQLLFYSVGIGQISSEVPQNLSASRPQDRQFILSSKKLLLSDSGFYLCAWSLGGRTYEQYFGPGTRLTVT.

The chain recombines TRBV18 with TRBJ2-7; TRBD1 is a possible D gene (5 bases). V was pared by 8 bases and J by 0 bases, with 11 bases between. Germline V lookup: CDR1 KGHSH, CDR2 LQKENI. The CDR3 loop spans 13 amino acids. The CDR3: CASQGGVSYEQYF. As DNA, the CDR3 is TGTGCCAGCCAGGGCGGAGTCTCCTACGAGCAGTACTTC. The full variable domain, rest sourced from reference TRBV18 and TRBJ2-7, is NAGVMQNPRHLVRRRGQEARLRCSPMKGHSHVYWYRQLPEEGLKFMVYLQKENIIDESGMPKERFSAEFPKEGPSILRIQQVVRGDSAAYFCASQGGVSYEQYFGPGTRLTVT.

V usage is TRBV19 and J usage is TRBJ1-3; D remains ambiguous. The V and J ends lost 1 base and 4 bases respectively, with 11 bases between them. The CDR3 consists of 15 residues. Germline V CDR1 and CDR2: LNHDA, SQIVND (reference sequence). The CDR3 reads CASSIVNTLGNTIYF. For the CDR3, the DNA is TGTGCCAGTAGTATAGTTAACACCCTCGGAAACACCATATATTTT.

The gene calls are TRBV12-5 and TRBJ2-7, with D perhaps matching TRBD1 (5 bases). The CDR3 runs to 13 residues. Per the germline V gene, CDR1 is LGHNT and CDR2 is FRNRAP. Trimming shortened V by 6 bases and J by 3 bases, and 12 bases separated the two germline ends. CDR3 sequence: CASGGRQHYEQYF. The DNA of the CDR3 is TGTGCTAGTGGGGGGCGGCAGCACTACGAGCAGTACTTC.

V gene TRBV19 combines with J gene TRBJ1-2; D is possibly TRBD1 (6 bases). The CDR3 has 16 amino acids. Trimming shortened V by 5 bases and J by 4 bases, and 20 bases separated the two germline ends. Per the germline V gene, CDR1 is LNHDA and CDR2 is SQIVND (reference sequence). CDR3 in DNA: TGTGCCAGTAGTGGCGGCCCGGGGCCAGGGGCCTATGGCTACACCTTC. Translating it yields CASSGGPGPGAYGYTF.

The chain recombines TRBV20-1 with TRBJ1-2, with no clear D. V lost 6 bases and J lost 6, with 11 bases in between. This CDR3 region has 11 residues. The germline CDR1 and CDR2 sequences are DFQATT and SNEGSKA (reference sequence). The CDR3 is CSASPRDGYTF. CDR3 DNA: TGCAGTGCCTCCCCGAGAGATGGCTACACCTTC.